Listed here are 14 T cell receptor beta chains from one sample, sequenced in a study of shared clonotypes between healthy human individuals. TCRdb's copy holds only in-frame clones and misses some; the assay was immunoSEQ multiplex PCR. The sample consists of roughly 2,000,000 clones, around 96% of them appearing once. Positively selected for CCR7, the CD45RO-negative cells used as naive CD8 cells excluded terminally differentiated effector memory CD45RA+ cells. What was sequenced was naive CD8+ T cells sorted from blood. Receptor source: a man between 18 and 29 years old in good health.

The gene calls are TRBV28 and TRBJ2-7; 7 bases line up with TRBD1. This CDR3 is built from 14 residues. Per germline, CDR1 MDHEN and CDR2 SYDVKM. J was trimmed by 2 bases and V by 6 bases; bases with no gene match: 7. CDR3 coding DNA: TGTGCCAGCAGGGACCCGGGACAGACCTACGAGCAGTACTTC. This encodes CASRDPGQTYEQYF.

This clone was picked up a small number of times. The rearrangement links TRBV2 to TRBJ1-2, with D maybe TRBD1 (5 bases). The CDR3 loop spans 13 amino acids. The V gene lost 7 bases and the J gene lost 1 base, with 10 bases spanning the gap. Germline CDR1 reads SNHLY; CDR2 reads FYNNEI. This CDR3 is CASTGVDNYGYTF. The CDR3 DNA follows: TGTGCCAGCACGGGGGTAGATAACTATGGCTACACCTTC.

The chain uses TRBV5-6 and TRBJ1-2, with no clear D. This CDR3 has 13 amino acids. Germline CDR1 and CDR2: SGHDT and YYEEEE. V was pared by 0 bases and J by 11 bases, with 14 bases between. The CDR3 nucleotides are TGTGCCAGCAGCTTGGCCGAGGAAAGTTATTACACCTTC. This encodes CASSLAEESYYTF.

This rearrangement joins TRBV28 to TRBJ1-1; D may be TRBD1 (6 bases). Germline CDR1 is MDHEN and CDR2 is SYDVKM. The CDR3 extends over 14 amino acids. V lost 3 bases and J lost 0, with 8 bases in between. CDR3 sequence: CASSLPGVNTEAFF. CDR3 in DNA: TGTGCCAGCAGTTTGCCAGGGGTGAACACTGAAGCTTTCTTT. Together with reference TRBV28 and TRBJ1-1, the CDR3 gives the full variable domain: DVKVTQSSRYLVKRTGEKVFLECVQDMDHENMFWYRQDPGLGLRLIYFSYDVKMKEKGDIPEGYSVSREKKERFSLILESASTNQTSMYLCASSLPGVNTEAFFGQGTRLTVV.

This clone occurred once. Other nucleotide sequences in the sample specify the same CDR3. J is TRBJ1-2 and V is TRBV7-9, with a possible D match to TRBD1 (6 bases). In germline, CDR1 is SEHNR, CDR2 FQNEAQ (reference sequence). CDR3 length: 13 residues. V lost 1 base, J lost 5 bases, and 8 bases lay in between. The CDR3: CASSLEGGYGYTF. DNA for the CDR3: TGTGCCAGCAGCTTAGAAGGGGGGTATGGCTACACCTTC.

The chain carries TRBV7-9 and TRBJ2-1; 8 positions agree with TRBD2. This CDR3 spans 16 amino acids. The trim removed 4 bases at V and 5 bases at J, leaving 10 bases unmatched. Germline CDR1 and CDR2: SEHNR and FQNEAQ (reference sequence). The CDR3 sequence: CASSYGLAEIDNEQFF. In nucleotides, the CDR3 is TGTGCCAGCAGCTATGGACTAGCCGAAATCGACAATGAGCAGTTCTTC.

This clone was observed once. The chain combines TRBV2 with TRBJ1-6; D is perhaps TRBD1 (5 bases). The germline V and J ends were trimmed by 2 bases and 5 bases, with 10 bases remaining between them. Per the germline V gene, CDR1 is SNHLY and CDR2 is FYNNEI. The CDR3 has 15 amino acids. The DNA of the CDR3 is TGTGCCAGCAGTGAATTCACAGGCGATAATTCACCCCTCCACTTT. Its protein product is CASSEFTGDNSPLHF.

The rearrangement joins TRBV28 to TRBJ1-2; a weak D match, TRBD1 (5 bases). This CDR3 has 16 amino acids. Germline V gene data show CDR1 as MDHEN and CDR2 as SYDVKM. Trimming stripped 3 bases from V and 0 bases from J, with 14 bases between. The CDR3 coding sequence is TGTGCCAGCAGTTTGCGGGGACTGACGACTAACTATGGCTACACCTTC. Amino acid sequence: CASSLRGLTTNYGYTF.

Here the CDR3 DNA reads TGTGCCAGCAGCCTGGTGGGTAGTGAGACCCAGTACTTC. Encoded protein: CASSLVGSETQYF. This chain links TRBV11-2 with TRBJ2-5; D uncertain. Germline CDR1 reads SGHAT; CDR2 reads FQNNGV. Trimming left V 5 bases short and J 5 bases short, with 12 bases between. CDR3 length: 13 residues.

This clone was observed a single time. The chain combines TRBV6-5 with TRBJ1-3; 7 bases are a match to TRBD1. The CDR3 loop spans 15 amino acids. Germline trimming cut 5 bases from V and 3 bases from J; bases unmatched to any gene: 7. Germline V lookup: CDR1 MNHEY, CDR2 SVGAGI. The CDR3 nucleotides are TGTGCCAGCAGTCCGACAGGGTTGATTGGAAACACCATATATTTT. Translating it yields CASSPTGLIGNTIYF.

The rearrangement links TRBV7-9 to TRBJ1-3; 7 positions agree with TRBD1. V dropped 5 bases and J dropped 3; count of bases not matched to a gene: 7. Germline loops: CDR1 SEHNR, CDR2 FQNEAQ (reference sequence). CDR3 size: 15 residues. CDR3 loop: CASSQGGTDGNTIYF. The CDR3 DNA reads TGTGCCAGCAGCCAAGGAGGGACAGATGGAAACACCATATATTTT.

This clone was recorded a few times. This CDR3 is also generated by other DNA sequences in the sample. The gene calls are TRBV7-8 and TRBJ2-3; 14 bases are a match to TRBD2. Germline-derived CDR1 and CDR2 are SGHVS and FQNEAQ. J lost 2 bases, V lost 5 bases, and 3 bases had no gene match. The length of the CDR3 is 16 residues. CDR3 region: CASSPGLAGVTDTQYF. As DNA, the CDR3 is TGTGCCAGCAGCCCGGGACTAGCGGGGGTCACAGATACGCAGTATTTT.

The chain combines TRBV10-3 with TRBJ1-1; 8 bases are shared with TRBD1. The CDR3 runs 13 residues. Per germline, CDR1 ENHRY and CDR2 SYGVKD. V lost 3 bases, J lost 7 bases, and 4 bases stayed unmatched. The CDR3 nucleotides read TGTGCCATCAGTGAAGGACAGGGTGTTGAAGCTTTCTTT. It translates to CAISEGQGVEAFF.

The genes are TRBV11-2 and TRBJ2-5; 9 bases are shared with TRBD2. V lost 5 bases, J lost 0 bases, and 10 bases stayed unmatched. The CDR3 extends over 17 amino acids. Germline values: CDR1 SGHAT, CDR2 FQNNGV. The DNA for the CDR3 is TGTGCCAGCAGCGACTGGGGGCTAGCGGGGAACCAAGAGACCCAGTACTTC. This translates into CASSDWGLAGNQETQYF.